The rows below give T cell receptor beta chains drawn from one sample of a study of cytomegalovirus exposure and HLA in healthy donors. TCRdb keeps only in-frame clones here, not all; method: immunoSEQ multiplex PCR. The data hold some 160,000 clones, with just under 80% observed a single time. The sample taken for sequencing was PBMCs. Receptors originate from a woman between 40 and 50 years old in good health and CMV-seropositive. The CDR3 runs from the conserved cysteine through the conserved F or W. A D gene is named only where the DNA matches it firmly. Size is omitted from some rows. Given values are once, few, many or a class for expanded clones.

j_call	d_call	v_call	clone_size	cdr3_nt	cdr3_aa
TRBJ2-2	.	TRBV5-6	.	TGTGCCAGCAGGGCGGGACCGGCCCTCGGGGAGCTGTTTTTT	CASRAGPALGELFF
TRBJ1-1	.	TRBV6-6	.	TGTGCCAGCACGAGGCAGGGCGTGAACACTGAAGCTTTCTTT	CASTRQGVNTEAFF
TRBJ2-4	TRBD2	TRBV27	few	TGTGCCAGCAGTTTAAAAGGTAGCGGGGGGGCGGAAGCCAAAAACATTCAGTACTTC	CASSLKGSGGAEAKNIQYF
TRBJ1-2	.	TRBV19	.	TGTGCCAGTAAGATCGACTACGGGACATCGTATGGCTACACCTTC	CASKIDYGTSYGYTF
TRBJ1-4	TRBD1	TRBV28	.	TGTGCCAGCAGTTTAGTAGGACAGGGGAAAAAACTGTTTTTT	CASSLVGQGKKLFF
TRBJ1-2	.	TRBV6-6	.	TGTGCCAGCAGCCAAGACACCCGGGGCTATGGCTACACCTTC	CASSQDTRGYGYTF
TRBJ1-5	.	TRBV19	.	TGTGCCAGCACTGACATGGCCAGCAATCAGCCCCAGCATTTT	CASTDMASNQPQHF
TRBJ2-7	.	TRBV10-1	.	TGCGCCAGCAGTGATGGGAGGCGCCACGAGCAGTACTTC	CASSDGRRHEQYF
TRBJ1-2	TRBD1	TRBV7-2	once	TGTGCCAGCAGCCAAGATGGGGCAGGGGGTGGCTACACCTTC	CASSQDGAGGGYTF
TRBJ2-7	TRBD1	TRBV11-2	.	TGTGCCAGCAGCTTAGAAGGGGGACAGTTGACTTTTGACTACGAGCAGTACTTC	CASSLEGGQLTFDYEQYF
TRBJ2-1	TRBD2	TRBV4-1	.	TGCGCCAGCAGCCCTGGACTAGCGGGGGGTTTTTACAATGAGCAGTTCTTC	CASSPGLAGGFYNEQFF
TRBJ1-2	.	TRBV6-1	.	TGTGCCAGCAGAATGTCGTATGGCTACACCTTC	CASRMSYGYTF
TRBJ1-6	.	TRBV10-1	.	TGTGCCTCGGGGGGGACTGTCCCAAGGCCCCTCCACTTT	CASGGTVPRPLHF
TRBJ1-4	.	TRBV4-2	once	TGTGCCAGCAGCCAAGTCCGGGAAGGGGAAAAACTGTTTTTT	CASSQVREGEKLFF
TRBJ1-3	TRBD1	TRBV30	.	TGTGCCTGGAGTGTCGGACTCAGGGGGTTCAGTGGAAACACCATATATTTT	CAWSVGLRGFSGNTIYF
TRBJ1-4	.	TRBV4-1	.	TGCGCCAGCAGCCCGTTTCAGGATGCTCATGAAAAACTGTTTTTT	CASSPFQDAHEKLFF
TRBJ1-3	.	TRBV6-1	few	TGTGCCAGCAGTGAAGCCGAGGACTCTGGAAACACCATATATTTT	CASSEAEDSGNTIYF
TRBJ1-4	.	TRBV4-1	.	TGCGCCAGCAGCCAAGATCAGTTCACCAACCCTGAAAAACTGTTTTTT	CASSQDQFTNPEKLFF
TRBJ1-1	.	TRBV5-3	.	TGTGCCAGAAGCTTGAAGTGCAGGGAAGGAACTGAAGCTTTCTTT	CARSLKCREGTEAFF
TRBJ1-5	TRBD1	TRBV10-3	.	TGTGCCATCAGTGAGAGGGGGGCTGACAGGGTCGATCAGCCCCAGCATTTT	CAISERGADRVDQPQHF
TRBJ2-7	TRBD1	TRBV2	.	TGTGCCAGCACAGACAGGGGCTACGAGCAGTACTTC	CASTDRGYEQYF
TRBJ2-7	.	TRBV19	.	TGTGCCAGTAGTCCATTGGCCCTTCGCGAGCAGTACTTC	CASSPLALREQYF
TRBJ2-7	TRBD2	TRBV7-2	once	TGTGCCAGCAGCTTATGGTCTAGCGGCTACGAGCAGTACTTC	CASSLWSSGYEQYF
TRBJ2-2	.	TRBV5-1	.	TGCGCCAGCAGCTTTAGTTCGTGGAACACCGGGGAGCTGTTTTTT	CASSFSSWNTGELFF